This T cell receptor beta chain was identified in a study of blood T cell repertoires in COVID-19. About the study: Material from acute and convalescent COVID-19 was sourced from the United States, Italy and Spain. Sources were T cells, B-cell-depleted T cells, or PBMCs; the material itself was cDNA or gDNA.

Assay: immunoSEQ multiplex PCR; the TCRdb copy retains only in-frame clones and omits some. Of nearly 65,000 clones detected, about 86% appear once; the ten largest clones hold 9% to 15%. The ends were cut back, 5 bases at V and 3 bases at J, with 17 bases in the middle. CDR1 is SGHVS, CDR2 FNYEAQ, per germline. The CDR3 has 16 residues. The chain carries TRBV7-6 and TRBJ2-1; the D is unclear. This sequence originates from a human donor in a cohort sampled during active COVID-19. Sequencing used peripheral blood. The CDR3 DNA is TGTGCCAGCAGCCCCGGAGTGGTTCCGAACTACAATGAGCAGTTCTTC. The encoded protein is CASSPGVVPNYNEQFF.